The 31 T cell receptor beta chains in this list originate from one sample, sequenced in a study of beta chain features in type 1 diabetes. cDNA synthesis used the whole RNA isolate, giving expressed TCRB sequences. The protocol was immunoSEQ multiplex PCR, while the TCRdb copy is restricted to in-frame clones and leaves out a portion. This table has under 450,000 clones, roughly 16% appearing once. Sequenced material: naive CD4+ T cells from blood. Every receptor here comes from a woman aged 18-35 years in good health.

The CDR3 region is CASWGRRRGYTF. The CDR3 DNA reads as TGTGCCAGCTGGGGCAGGCGGCGTGGCTACACCTTC. The chain employs TRBV7-9 and TRBJ1-2, with a tentative D call TRBD1 (5 bases). V gave up 8 bases and J gave up 7 bases, with 14 bases separating them. CDR1 is SEHNR, CDR2 FQNEAQ, per germline (reference sequence). This CDR3 has 12 amino acids.

This clone showed up just a few times. V gene TRBV6-1 combines with J gene TRBJ2-7, with no clear D. Germline V gene data show CDR1 as MNHNS and CDR2 as SASEGT. The V end was cut by 8 bases, the J end by 5 bases, with 16 bases between. The length of the CDR3 is 13 residues. CDR3 residues: CASGNWSQHEQYF. For the CDR3, the DNA is TGTGCCAGCGGAAACTGGTCACAGCACGAGCAGTACTTC.

The rearrangement joins TRBV28 to TRBJ2-7, with no clear D. Germline CDR1 is MDHEN and CDR2 is SYDVKM. V dropped 2 bases and J dropped 3 bases, with 11 bases sitting between them. This CDR3 has 14 residues. CDR3 protein: CASSLATSSYEQYF. The CDR3 coding sequence is TGTGCCAGCAGTTTAGCGACAAGTAGCTACGAGCAGTACTTC.

This clone has a handful of counts. CDR3 amino acids: CASSFGAVQETQYF. Here the CDR3 DNA reads TGTGCCAGCAGCTTTGGAGCGGTACAAGAGACCCAGTACTTC. V and J are TRBV7-2 and TRBJ2-5, with D maybe TRBD2 (5 bases). The V gene lost 3 bases and the J gene lost 2 bases, with 10 bases spanning the gap. The CDR3 spans 14 residues. CDR1 is SGHTA, CDR2 FQGNSA, per germline.

This clone was counted a few times. The J gene is TRBJ2-5, the V gene TRBV18; D not resolved. Germline lookup yields CDR1 KGHSH and CDR2 LQKENI. V was clipped by 4 bases and J by 2 bases, with 8 bases between them. This CDR3 comprises 13 residues. As DNA, the CDR3 is TGTGCCAGCTCACGGAGTATTCAAGAGACCCAGTACTTC. This translates into CASSRSIQETQYF.

V usage is TRBV2 and J usage is TRBJ2-7, with TRBD1 matching 8 bases. Losses at the gene ends were 6 bases for V and 6 bases for J; bases not matched to a gene: 10. CDR1 and CDR2 (germline): SNHLY, FYNNEI. The CDR3 is made up of 14 amino acids. CDR3 sequence (DNA): TGTGCCAGCAGAGCGACAGGGGTCCCGGTCGAGCAGTACTTC. Protein: CASRATGVPVEQYF.

This clone showed up just a few times. This rearrangement joins TRBV30 to TRBJ1-2, with 8 bases matching TRBD1. CDR3 length equals 11 residues. With V trimmed by 5 bases and J by 8 bases, 4 bases remained unmatched. Germline CDR1 and CDR2: GTSNPN and SVGIG (reference sequence). CDR3 protein: CAWDRGWGYTF. The CDR3 DNA reads as TGTGCCTGGGACAGGGGATGGGGCTACACCTTC.

The chain combines TRBV4-2 with TRBJ1-5, with D hard to call. V was cut by 4 bases and J by 2 bases, with 12 bases left in between. The CDR3 length is 15 residues. Germline loops: CDR1 LGHNA, CDR2 YNFKEQ. CDR3 bases: TGTGCCAGCAGCCTTCGGCTAGATGGCAATCAGCCCCAGCATTTT. It yields the protein CASSLRLDGNQPQHF.

This clone was found a few times. This rearrangement joins TRBV15 to TRBJ1-5; D gene unclear. Germline CDR1 and CDR2: LNHNV and YYDKDF (reference sequence). This CDR3 is built from 15 residues. V shed 5 bases and J shed 0 bases, with 11 bases lying between them. For the CDR3, the DNA is TGTGCCACCAGCTGGGAGCGCATTAGCAATCAGCCCCAGCATTTT. Amino acids: CATSWERISNQPQHF.

This chain uses TRBV2 with TRBJ2-3; no firm D call. This CDR3 comprises 15 residues. Trimming cost V 3 bases and J 0 bases, with 10 bases left between them. In germline, CDR1 is SNHLY, CDR2 FYNNEI. CDR3 loop: CASSESPASTDTQYF. CDR3 sequence (DNA): TGTGCCAGCAGTGAGAGTCCAGCGAGCACAGATACGCAGTATTTT.

This clone came up a few times. The V and J genes are TRBV11-2 and TRBJ2-4; D possibly corresponds to TRBD2 (6 bases). In germline, CDR1 is SGHAT, CDR2 FQNNGV. Trimming pared 1 base from V and 0 bases from J, leaving 7 bases between. This CDR3 has 15 residues. As DNA, the CDR3 is TGTGCCAGCAGCTTAGGCGGGATAGCCAAAAACATTCAGTACTTC. Its protein is CASSLGGIAKNIQYF.

This clone was observed a few times. The gene calls are TRBV4-2 and TRBJ2-3; TRBD2 agrees at 12 bases. Trimming removed 4 bases from V and 4 bases from J; junction bases left unmatched: 3. Germline V gene lookup returns CDR1 LGHNA and CDR2 YNFKEQ. This CDR3 has 15 residues. In nucleotides, the CDR3 is TGTGCCAGCAGCCGACTAGCGGGAGATTCAGATACGCAGTATTTT. Amino acids: CASSRLAGDSDTQYF.

V usage is TRBV10-3 and J usage is TRBJ2-3; D uncertain. Germline CDR1 is ENHRY and CDR2 is SYGVKD. The CDR3 loop spans 11 amino acids. V was clipped by 5 bases and J by 4 bases, with 4 bases between them. The CDR3 DNA reads TGTGCCATCAGTTCTTCAGATACGCAGTATTTT. Amino acids: CAISSSDTQYF.

This chain links TRBV4-3 with TRBJ2-7, with a possible D match to TRBD2 (6 bases). Germline V lookup: CDR1 LGHNA, CDR2 YSLEER. The V end lost 4 bases, the J end lost 0 bases, and 16 bases lay between the germline ends. The CDR3 has 16 amino acids. CDR3 loop: CASSLGTPESSYEQYF. The DNA of the CDR3 is TGCGCCAGCAGCCTCGGGACTCCCGAAAGCTCCTACGAGCAGTACTTC.

The chain combines TRBV6-1 with TRBJ1-5, with 10 nucleotides matching TRBD1. This CDR3 has 16 amino acids. CDR1 is MNHNS, CDR2 SASEGT, per germline. The J segment lost 6 bases and the V segment lost 1 base, leaving 6 bases of the junction unmatched. The CDR3 DNA is TGTGCCAGCAGTGAAGAGGGACAGGGGATGGCTCAGCCCCAGCATTTT. It is translated as CASSEEGQGMAQPQHF.

This clone was seen a handful of times. The chain is built from TRBV7-9 and TRBJ2-1; TRBD1 matches 7 bases. The germline CDR1 and CDR2 sequences are SEHNR and FQNEAQ (reference sequence). V was clipped by 3 bases and J by 5 bases; unmatched bases: 7. The CDR3 is 15 residues long. CDR3 coding DNA: TGTGCCAGCAGCTTTCAGGGACAGATCCACAATGAGCAGTTCTTC. This encodes CASSFQGQIHNEQFF.

This clone was seen only a few times. This chain links TRBV7-2 with TRBJ2-5; D uncertain. The ends were cut back, 6 bases at V and 5 bases at J, with 13 bases in the middle. The CDR3 is 13 amino acids. Germline CDR1 is SGHTA and CDR2 is FQGNSA. The CDR3 protein is CASSDLFRETQYF. CDR3 nucleotides: TGTGCCAGCAGTGACTTGTTTCGGGAGACCCAGTACTTC.

Turning to this clone: Other DNA sequences within the sample encode an identical CDR3. The chain combines TRBV30 with TRBJ1-5; D is perhaps TRBD1 (5 bases). Trimming removed 1 base from V and 3 bases from J, with 7 bases in between. CDR3 size: 13 residues. Germline V gene sequence: CDR1 GTSNPN, CDR2 SVGIG (reference sequence). The CDR3 DNA is TGTGCCTGGAGTGGTGGGGCCAATCAGCCCCAGCATTTT. Translating gives CAWSGGANQPQHF.

This clone was seen more than once but under ten times. The chain has TRBV25-1 and TRBJ2-7; tentative D call: TRBD1 (5 bases). The germline V and J ends were trimmed by 3 bases and 5 bases, with 14 bases remaining between them. The CDR3 consists of 14 residues. In germline, CDR1 is MGHDK, CDR2 SYGVNS. This chain's CDR3 is CASSDNGRVHEQYF. DNA of the CDR3: TGTGCCAGCAGTGACAATGGCAGGGTCCACGAGCAGTACTTC.

This clone was observed a few times. This rearrangement joins TRBV2 to TRBJ1-1; TRBD1 matches at 8 bases. CDR1 SNHLY and CDR2 FYNNEI come from the germline V gene. The CDR3 spans 16 residues. With V trimmed by 8 bases and J by 1 base, 12 bases remained unmatched. In DNA form, the CDR3 reads TGTGCCAGCGGGGCCTTGGACAGGGTATCGAACACTGAAGCTTTCTTT. Protein sequence: CASGALDRVSNTEAFF.

This clone has more than one count but fewer than ten. V usage is TRBV7-2 and J usage is TRBJ1-4; weak D call: TRBD1 (6 bases). The CDR3 contains 17 residues. The ends were cut back, 2 bases at V and 5 bases at J, with 18 bases in the middle. Germline V gives CDR1 SGHTA, CDR2 FQGNSA. The CDR3 DNA follows: TGTGCCAGCAGCTTACGGCAGGGGCTTGGACTGAATGAAAAACTGTTTTTT. Its protein is CASSLRQGLGLNEKLFF.

This clone was observed a handful of times. The chain employs TRBV10-3 and TRBJ2-2, with 11 bases lining up with TRBD1. J gave up 6 bases and V 6 bases, and 3 bases lay outside the gene matches. The CDR3 is 14 amino acids. CDR1 and CDR2 (germline): ENHRY, SYGVKD. CDR3 nucleotides: TGTGCCATCAGAGGACAGGGGGCGCCCGGGGAGCTGTTTTTT. Its protein product is CAIRGQGAPGELFF.

The table lists this clone with a few counts. The chain carries TRBV9 and TRBJ2-3; D remains ambiguous. Per germline, CDR1 SGDLS and CDR2 YYNGEE. Trimming removed 2 bases from V and 2 bases from J, with 12 bases in between. The length of the CDR3 is 15 residues. The CDR3 loop is CASSVQIQNTDTQYF. DNA of the CDR3: TGTGCCAGCAGCGTGCAGATACAGAACACAGATACGCAGTATTTT.

The chain combines TRBV6-5 with TRBJ2-2, with 11 nucleotides matching TRBD2. Germline V gene data show CDR1 as MNHEY and CDR2 as SVGAGI. After removal of 6 bases from V and 3 bases from J, the junction contained 0 bases not matched to a gene. This CDR3 is 14 amino acids long. CDR3 bases: TGTGCCAGCAGGGGACTAGCGGACACCGGGGAGCTGTTTTTT. Translating gives CASRGLADTGELFF.

A note on this clone: The same CDR3 also results from other DNA sequences found in this sample. The chain combines TRBV30 with TRBJ2-3; the match to TRBD2 covers 10 bases. Germline CDR1 GTSNPN, CDR2 SVGIG (reference sequence). V shed 0 bases and J 6 bases; nucleotides not matched to a gene: 9. This CDR3 has 16 residues. The chain's CDR3 is CAWSVPWLAGVDTQYF. The CDR3 DNA sequence: TGTGCCTGGAGTGTACCGTGGCTAGCGGGAGTTGATACGCAGTATTTT.

This clone was counted only a few times. The chain combines TRBV7-9 with TRBJ2-7; TRBD1 might be the D (5 bases). Germline CDR1 and CDR2: SEHNR and FQNEAQ (reference sequence). This CDR3 region has 14 residues. Trimming removed 1 base from V and 3 bases from J, with 10 bases in between. CDR3 sequence (DNA): TGTGCCAGCAGCTTAGAACGGCAGGGCTACGAGCAGTACTTC. Amino acids: CASSLERQGYEQYF.

This clone came up a few times. The J gene is TRBJ2-7, the V gene TRBV7-2; 13 bases are a match to TRBD2. V shed 5 bases, J shed 9 bases, and the junction held 10 bases outside the gene matches. CDR1 SGHTA and CDR2 FQGNSA come from the germline V gene. The CDR3 contains 15 residues. CDR3: CASSPPGLAGTVQYF. The CDR3 DNA sequence: TGTGCCAGCAGCCCGCCGGGACTAGCGGGAACGGTGCAGTACTTC.

V is TRBV11-2 and J is TRBJ1-5; 7 nucleotides line up with TRBD1. The CDR3 covers 14 residues. Germline-derived CDR1 and CDR2 are SGHAT and FQNNGV. J gave up 7 bases and V 5 bases, and 8 bases lay outside the gene matches. CDR3 in amino acids: CASSADRVSQPQHF. The CDR3 bases are TGTGCCAGCAGCGCCGACAGGGTAAGCCAGCCCCAGCATTTT.

The rearrangement links TRBV15 to TRBJ2-7; the D is unclear. V dropped 1 base and J dropped 2 bases, with 12 bases sitting between them. The CDR3 is 15 residues long. The germline V gene has CDR1 LNHNV and CDR2 YYDKDF (reference sequence). CDR3 in amino acids: CATSRGLDKAYEQYF. CDR3 nucleotide sequence: TGTGCCACCAGCAGAGGCCTAGATAAGGCCTACGAGCAGTACTTC.

This clone was counted only a few times. The chain joins TRBV29-1 to TRBJ2-3; 7 bases match TRBD2. Germline CDR1 SQVTM, CDR2 ANQGSEA. This CDR3 has 14 amino acids. The junction had 5 bases not matched to a gene; V was cut back by 3 bases and J by 2 bases. The CDR3 loop reads CSVEAGRATDTQYF. CDR3 nucleotides: TGCAGCGTTGAGGCGGGGAGGGCCACAGATACGCAGTATTTT.

The rearrangement uses TRBV18 and TRBJ2-4; 7 bases are shared with TRBD2. The CDR3 totals 13 residues. The V gene's germline CDR1 is KGHSH and CDR2 LQKENI. J gave up 7 bases and V 6 bases, and 6 bases lay outside the gene matches. In DNA, the CDR3 is TGTGCCAGCTCCCTCGCTAGCGGCAACATTCAGTACTTC. Encoded protein: CASSLASGNIQYF. Together with reference TRBV18 and TRBJ2-4, the CDR3 gives the full variable domain: NAGVMQNPRHLVRRRGQEARLRCSPMKGHSHVYWYRQLPEEGLKFMVYLQKENIIDESGMPKERFSAEFPKEGPSILRIQQVVRGDSAAYFCASSLASGNIQYFGAGTRLSVL.